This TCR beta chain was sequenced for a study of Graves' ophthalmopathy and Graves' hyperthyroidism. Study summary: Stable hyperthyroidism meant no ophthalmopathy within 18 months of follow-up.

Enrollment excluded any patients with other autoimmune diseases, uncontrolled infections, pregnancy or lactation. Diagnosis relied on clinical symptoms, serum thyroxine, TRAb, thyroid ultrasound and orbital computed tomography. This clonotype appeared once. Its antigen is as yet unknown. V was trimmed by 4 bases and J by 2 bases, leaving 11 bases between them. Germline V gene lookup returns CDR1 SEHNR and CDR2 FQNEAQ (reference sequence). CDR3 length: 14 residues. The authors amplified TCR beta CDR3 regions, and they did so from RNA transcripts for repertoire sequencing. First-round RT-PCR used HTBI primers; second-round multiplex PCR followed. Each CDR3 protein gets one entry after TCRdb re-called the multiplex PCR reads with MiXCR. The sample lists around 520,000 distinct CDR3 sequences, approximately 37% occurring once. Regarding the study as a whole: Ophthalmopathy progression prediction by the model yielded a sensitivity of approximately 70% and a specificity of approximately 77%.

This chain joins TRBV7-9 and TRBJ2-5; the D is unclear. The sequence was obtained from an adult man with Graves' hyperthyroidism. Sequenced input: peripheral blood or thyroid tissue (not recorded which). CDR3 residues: CASSYPSPQETQYF. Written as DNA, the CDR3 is TGTGCCAGCAGCTACCCAAGTCCGCAAGAGACCCAGTACTTC.